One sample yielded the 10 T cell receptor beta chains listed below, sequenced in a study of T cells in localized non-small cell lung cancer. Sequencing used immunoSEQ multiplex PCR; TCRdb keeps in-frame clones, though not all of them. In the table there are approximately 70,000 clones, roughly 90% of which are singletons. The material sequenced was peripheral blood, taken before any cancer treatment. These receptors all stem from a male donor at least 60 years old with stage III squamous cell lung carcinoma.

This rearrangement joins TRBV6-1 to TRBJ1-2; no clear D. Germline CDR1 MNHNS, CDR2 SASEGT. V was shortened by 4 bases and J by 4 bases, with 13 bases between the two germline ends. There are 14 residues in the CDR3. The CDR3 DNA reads TGTGCCAGCAGTGGAAGGACGGATTCCTATGGCTACACCTTC. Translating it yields CASSGRTDSYGYTF.

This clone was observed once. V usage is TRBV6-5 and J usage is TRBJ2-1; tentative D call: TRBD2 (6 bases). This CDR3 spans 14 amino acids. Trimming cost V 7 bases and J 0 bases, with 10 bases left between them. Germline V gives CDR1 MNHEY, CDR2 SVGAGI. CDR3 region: CASNRGVSYNEQFF. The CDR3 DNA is TGTGCCAGCAATCGCGGGGTCTCCTACAATGAGCAGTTCTTC.

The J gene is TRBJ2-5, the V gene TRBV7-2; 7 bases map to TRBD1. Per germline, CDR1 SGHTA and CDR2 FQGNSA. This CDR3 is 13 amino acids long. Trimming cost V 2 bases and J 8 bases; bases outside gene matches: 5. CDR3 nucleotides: TGTGCCAGCAGCTTATTTGGACAGGAAACCCAGTACTTC. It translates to CASSLFGQETQYF.

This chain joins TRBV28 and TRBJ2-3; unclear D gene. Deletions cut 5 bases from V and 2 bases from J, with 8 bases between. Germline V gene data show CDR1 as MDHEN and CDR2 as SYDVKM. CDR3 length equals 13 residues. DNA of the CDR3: TGTGCCAGCAGTGGTAGAATCACAGATACGCAGTATTTT. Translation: CASSGRITDTQYF.

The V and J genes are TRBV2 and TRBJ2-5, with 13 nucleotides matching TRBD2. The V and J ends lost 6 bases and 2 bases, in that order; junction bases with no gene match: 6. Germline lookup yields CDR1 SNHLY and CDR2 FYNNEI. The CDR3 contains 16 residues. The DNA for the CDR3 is TGTGCCAGCAGAGTCACGGGACTAGCGGGGCAAGAGACCCAGTACTTC. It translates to CASRVTGLAGQETQYF.

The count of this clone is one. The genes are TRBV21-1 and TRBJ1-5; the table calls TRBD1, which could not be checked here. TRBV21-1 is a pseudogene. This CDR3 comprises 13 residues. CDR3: CASSKQLIQPQHF. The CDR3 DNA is TGTGCCAGCAGCAAACAGTTAATTCAGCCCCAGCATTTT.

CDR3 sequence: CASKRGTYNEQFF. CDR3 nucleotide sequence: TGTGCCAGCAAGAGGGGGACCTACAATGAGCAGTTCTTC. The rearrangement joins TRBV27 to TRBJ2-1, with D tentatively TRBD1 (6 bases). Trimming took off 7 bases at V and 2 bases at J, with 9 bases between the two ends. The CDR3 loop spans 13 amino acids. CDR1 is MNHEY and CDR2 is SMNVEV in the germline V gene (reference sequence).

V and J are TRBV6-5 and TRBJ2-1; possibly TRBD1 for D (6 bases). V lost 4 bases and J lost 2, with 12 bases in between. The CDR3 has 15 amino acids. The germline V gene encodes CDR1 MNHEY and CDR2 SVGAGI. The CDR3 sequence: CASSSGTHTYNEQFF. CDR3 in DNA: TGTGCCAGCAGTTCCGGGACACATACCTACAATGAGCAGTTCTTC.

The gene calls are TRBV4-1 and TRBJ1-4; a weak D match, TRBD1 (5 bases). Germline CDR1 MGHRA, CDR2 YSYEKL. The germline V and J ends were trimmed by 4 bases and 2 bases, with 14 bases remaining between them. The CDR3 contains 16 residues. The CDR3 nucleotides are TGCGCCAGCAGCCTACTTAGGGGCTTCACTAATGAAAAACTGTTTTTT. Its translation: CASSLLRGFTNEKLFF.

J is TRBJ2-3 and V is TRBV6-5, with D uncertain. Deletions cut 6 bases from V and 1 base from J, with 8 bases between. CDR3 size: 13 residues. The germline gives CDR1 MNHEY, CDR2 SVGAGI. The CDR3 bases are TGTGCCAGCAGCCTCGAGCGCACAGATACGCAGTATTTT. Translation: CASSLERTDTQYF.